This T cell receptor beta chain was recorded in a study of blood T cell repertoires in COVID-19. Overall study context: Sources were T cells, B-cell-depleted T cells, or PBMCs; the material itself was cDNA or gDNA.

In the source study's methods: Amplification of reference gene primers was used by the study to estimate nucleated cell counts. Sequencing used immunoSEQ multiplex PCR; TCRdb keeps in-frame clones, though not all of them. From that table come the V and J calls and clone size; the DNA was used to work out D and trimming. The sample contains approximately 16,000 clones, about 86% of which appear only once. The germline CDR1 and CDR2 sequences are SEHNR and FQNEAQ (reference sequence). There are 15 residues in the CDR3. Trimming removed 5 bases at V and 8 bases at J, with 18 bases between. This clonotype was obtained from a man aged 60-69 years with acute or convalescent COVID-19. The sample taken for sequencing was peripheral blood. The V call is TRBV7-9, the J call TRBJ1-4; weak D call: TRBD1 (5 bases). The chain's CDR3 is CASSLEGAKGEKLFF. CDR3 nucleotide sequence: TGTGCCAGCAGCCTGGAAGGGGCGAAAGGGGAAAAACTGTTTTTT.